Following are 16 T cell receptor beta chains from one sample sequenced in a study of early T cells in non-severe SARS-CoV-2 infection. TCRdb independently ran MiXCR on the 5' RACE reads; one entry per CDR3 protein. The sample lists about 50,000 distinct CDR3 sequences, around a tenth seen once, with over 4.5% in the top ten. The input for sequencing was whole blood, taken at baseline. The receptors were sampled from an adult who was a healthcare worker with PCR-confirmed SARS-CoV-2 infection or an uninfected control (not recorded which).

This clonotype was counted many times. The rearrangement uses TRBV6-6 and TRBJ1-1; D unresolved. The ends were cut back, 1 base at V and 1 base at J, with 10 bases in the middle. The CDR3 contains 15 residues. CDR1 is MNHNY, CDR2 SVGAGI, per germline (reference sequence). The CDR3 DNA reads as TGTGCCAGCAGTTACTTGGGTCAAGGGAACACTGAAGCTTTCTTT. Residues: CASSYLGQGNTEAFF.

This clonotype was detected a few times. The chain joins TRBV2 to TRBJ2-5, with D perhaps TRBD2 (6 bases). Germline V gene sequence: CDR1 SNHLY, CDR2 FYNNEI. The CDR3 extends over 13 amino acids. V was shortened by 7 bases and J by 5 bases, with 14 bases between the two germline ends. The CDR3 sequence is CASNLAGWETQYF. The CDR3 region has the DNA TGTGCCAGCAATTTGGCGGGGTGGGAGACCCAGTACTTC.

This clonotype occurred many times. The chain recombines TRBV2 with TRBJ2-1; 8 bases agree with TRBD2. Germline CDR1 reads SNHLY; CDR2 reads FYNNEI. CDR3 length: 14 residues. J lost 0 bases, V lost 8 bases, and 3 bases had no gene match. This CDR3 is CASLAGLSYNEQFF. CDR3 nucleotide sequence: TGTGCCAGCTTAGCGGGACTCTCCTACAATGAGCAGTTCTTC.

The V call is TRBV2, the J call TRBJ2-1, with TRBD2 matching over 9 bases. Looked up from germline, CDR1 is SNHLY and CDR2 is FYNNEI. This CDR3 spans 14 amino acids. The trim removed 6 bases at V and 5 bases at J, leaving 5 bases unmatched. The CDR3 DNA follows: TGTGCCAGCAGACAAGCGGGGGGTAACAATGAGCAGTTCTTC. Amino acids: CASRQAGGNNEQFF.

V gene TRBV4-3 combines with J gene TRBJ2-7, with 7 bases lining up with TRBD2. This CDR3 has 13 residues. The V gene's germline CDR1 is LGHNA and CDR2 YSLEER. V dropped 5 bases and J dropped 5; count of bases not matched to a gene: 6. CDR3 DNA sequence: TGCGCCAGCAGCGAGGGAGGGTTGGACGAGCAGTACTTC. The encoded protein is CASSEGGLDEQYF.

This clonotype was seen repeatedly, ten times or more. This chain connects TRBV7-9 to TRBJ2-3; D ambiguous. The CDR3 totals 12 residues. With 3 bases removed from V and 8 bases from J, the gap between germline ends came to 9 bases. Germline CDR1 reads SEHNR; CDR2 reads FQNEAQ (reference sequence). DNA of the CDR3: TGTGCCAGCAGCTTCGCCGCCGGTACGCAGTATTTT. Amino acid sequence: CASSFAAGTQYF.

The genes are TRBV2 and TRBJ1-1, with 7 positions matching TRBD1. V lost 6 bases to trimming and J lost 1 base; unmatched junction nucleotides: 8. Looked up from germline, CDR1 is SNHLY and CDR2 is FYNNEI. This CDR3 region has 15 residues. The CDR3 DNA reads as TGTGCCAGCAGACCTAGGACAGGACCGAACACTGAAGCTTTCTTT. Residues: CASRPRTGPNTEAFF.

This clonotype has a handful of counts. This sequence joins TRBV20-1 and TRBJ1-6, with a tentative D call TRBD1 (6 bases). CDR3 length equals 18 residues. The V gene lost 3 bases and the J gene lost 3 bases, with 21 bases spanning the gap. Germline V lookup: CDR1 DFQATT, CDR2 SNEGSKA (reference sequence). CDR3 sequence: CSARSLGGSANYNSPLHF. CDR3 in DNA: TGCAGTGCTAGGAGTTTAGGGGGTTCGGCCAACTATAATTCACCCCTCCACTTT.

This clonotype was counted only a few times. This sequence joins TRBV4-3 and TRBJ1-2; 7 bases are a match to TRBD1. Germline lookup yields CDR1 LGHNA and CDR2 YSLEER. V was clipped by 2 bases and J by 3 bases; unmatched bases: 6. The CDR3 is made up of 15 amino acids. This chain's CDR3 is CASSQLVGQDYGYTF. The CDR3, as DNA: TGCGCCAGCAGCCAATTAGTTGGACAGGACTATGGCTACACCTTC.

This clonotype has ten or more counts. The V and J genes are TRBV28 and TRBJ2-3; D is ambiguous. The CDR3 extends over 12 amino acids. With 3 bases removed from V and 3 bases from J, the gap between germline ends came to 4 bases. Germline CDR1 reads MDHEN; CDR2 reads SYDVKM. For the CDR3, the DNA is TGTGCCAGCAGTTTGTTGACAGATACGCAGTATTTT. Its translation is CASSLLTDTQYF.

This clonotype came up many times. The rearrangement links TRBV6-2 or TRBV6-3 to TRBJ2-1, with TRBD2 matching 14 bases. The V gene end was trimmed by 4 bases and the J gene end by 8 bases; junction bases not matched to a gene: 10. Germline CDR1 MNHEY, CDR2 SVGEGT. The CDR3 spans 17 residues. CDR3 in amino acids: CASSSRLAGGPGYEQFF. In DNA, the CDR3 is TGTGCCAGCAGTTCCCGACTAGCGGGAGGGCCGGGGTATGAGCAGTTCTTC.

This clonotype was counted a few times. V and J are TRBV5-5 and TRBJ1-5; a possible D gene is TRBD1 (6 bases). The CDR3 extends over 14 amino acids. Germline loops: CDR1 SGHKS, CDR2 YYEKEE (reference sequence). V was pared by 4 bases and J by 1 base, with 9 bases between. CDR3 protein: CASSRTESNQPQHF. For the CDR3, the DNA is TGTGCCAGCAGCCGGACAGAGAGCAATCAGCCCCAGCATTTT.

This clonotype occurred many times. The V call is TRBV7-9, the J call TRBJ1-6; tentative D call: TRBD1 (6 bases). Per the germline V gene, CDR1 is SEHNR and CDR2 is FQNEAQ (reference sequence). The CDR3 runs 15 residues. V lost 5 bases and J lost 6, with 14 bases in between. The CDR3 reads CASSPGQHPNSPLHF. The CDR3 DNA is TGTGCCAGCAGCCCTGGACAGCACCCTAATTCACCCCTCCACTTT. The variable domain in full, with the rest retrieved from reference TRBV7-9 and TRBJ1-6, is DTGVSQNPRHKITKRGQNVTFRCDPISEHNRLYWYRQTLGQGPEFLTYFQNEAQLEKSRLLSDRFSAERPKGSFSTLEIQRTEQGDSAMYLCASSPGQHPNSPLHFGNGTRLTVT.

The chain combines TRBV7-9 with TRBJ2-3, with 9 bases lining up with TRBD1. Germline CDR1 is SEHNR and CDR2 is FQNEAQ (reference sequence). The junction had 10 bases not matched to a gene; V was cut back by 4 bases and J by 5 bases. CDR3 length: 16 residues. The CDR3 loop reads CASSSWTGAGGDTQYF. CDR3 nucleotide sequence: TGTGCCAGCAGCTCATGGACAGGGGCCGGGGGAGATACGCAGTATTTT.

This clonotype was seen only a few times. The junction does not match germline at one end; this may be a read error. The gene calls are TRBV7-7 and TRBJ2-1; 9 bases align to TRBD2. The CDR3 extends over 15 amino acids. Germline V CDR1 and CDR2: SSHAT, FNYEAQ (reference sequence). The CDR3 sequence is CASSPHGREGNEQFF. In DNA, the CDR3 is TGTGCTAGCAGCCCCCATGGGCGGGAGGGCAATGAGCAGTTCTTC.

V is TRBV10-2 and J is TRBJ2-3; TRBD1 is a possible D gene (6 bases). Germline V gene lookup returns CDR1 WSHSY and CDR2 SAAADI. This CDR3 is 14 amino acids long. V lost 4 bases and J 3 bases, leaving 11 bases between the germline ends. The CDR3 reads CASSVGARTDTQYF. Written as DNA, the CDR3 is TGCGCCAGCAGTGTGGGGGCCCGGACAGATACGCAGTATTTT.